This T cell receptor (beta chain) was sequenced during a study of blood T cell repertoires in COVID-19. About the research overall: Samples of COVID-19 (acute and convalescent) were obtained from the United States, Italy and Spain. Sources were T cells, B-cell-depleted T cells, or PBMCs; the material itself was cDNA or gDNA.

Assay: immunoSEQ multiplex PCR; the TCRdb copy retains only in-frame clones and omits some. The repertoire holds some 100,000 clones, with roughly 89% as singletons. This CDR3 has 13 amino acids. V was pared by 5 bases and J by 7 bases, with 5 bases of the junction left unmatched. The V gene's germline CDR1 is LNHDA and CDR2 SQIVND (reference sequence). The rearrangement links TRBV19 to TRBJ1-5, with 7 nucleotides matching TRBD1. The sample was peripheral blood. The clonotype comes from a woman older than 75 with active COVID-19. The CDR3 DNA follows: TGTGCCAGTAGTGGGGACAGAACCCAGCCCCAGCATTTT. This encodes CASSGDRTQPQHF.